These 18 T cell receptor beta chains were all obtained from the same sample, sequenced in a study of T cells after yellow fever vaccination. TCRdb used MiXCR to reprocess the 5' RACE reads, holding one entry per CDR3 protein. The sample yields about 73,000 distinct CDR3 sequences, roughly 7.7% seen once. The material was CD8+ T cells sorted from PBMCs, obtained on the day of the yellow fever booster vaccination. Every receptor here comes from a man aged 30 to 45 who received the YFV17D yellow fever vaccine.

The chain carries TRBV29-1 and TRBJ2-3; 10 positions match TRBD2. The V segment lost 6 bases and the J segment 4 bases; nucleotides outside the gene matches: 7. Germline V gene data show CDR1 as SQVTM and CDR2 as ANQGSEA. CDR3 length: 14 amino acids. Here the CDR3 reads CSVDEAGGADTQYF. The CDR3 region has the DNA TGCAGCGTAGATGAAGCGGGAGGGGCAGATACGCAGTATTTT.

This clonotype has more than one count but fewer than ten. This rearrangement joins TRBV12-3 or TRBV12-4 to TRBJ2-7, with D maybe TRBD1 (5 bases). CDR3 length equals 14 residues. V was pared by 9 bases and J by 7 bases, with 22 bases between. The CDR3 DNA follows: TGTGCCAGTTTAGACAGCTCTATTCTATTGGAGCAGTACTTC. It is translated as CASLDSSILLEQYF.

This clonotype came up a few times. V gene TRBV19 combines with J gene TRBJ2-6; D gene uncertain. The V gene's germline CDR1 is LNHDA and CDR2 SQIVND (reference sequence). Trimming left V 0 bases short and J 4 bases short, with 7 bases between. This CDR3 spans 15 amino acids. In nucleotides, the CDR3 is TGTGCCAGTAGTATAGAGGGGTTGGGGGCCAACGTCCTGACTTTC. Translation gives CASSIEGLGANVLTF.

This clonotype was counted only a few times. The chain combines TRBV11-2 with TRBJ2-7; possible D gene TRBD2, 6 bases. Trimming removed 5 bases at V and 3 bases at J, with 11 bases between. Germline lookup yields CDR1 SGHAT and CDR2 FQNNGV. CDR3 size: 13 residues. The CDR3 DNA sequence: TGTGCCAGCAGCGAGGGACTCCACTACGAGCAGTACTTC. It yields the protein CASSEGLHYEQYF.

This clonotype has just a few counts. The chain couples TRBV7-3 to TRBJ2-7; D remains unclear. CDR1 and CDR2 from the germline V gene are SGHTA and FQGTGA. With 5 bases removed from V and 1 base from J, the gap between germline ends came to 30 bases. The CDR3 runs to 20 residues. The CDR3: CASSPLIDDTDGKRSYEQYF. Here the CDR3 DNA reads TGTGCCAGCAGCCCACTAATTGACGACACGGACGGAAAAAGATCCTACGAGCAGTACTTC.

There are a few counts of this clonotype. The genes are TRBV10-1 and TRBJ2-2; no definite D call. The V and J ends lost 10 bases and 4 bases respectively, with 19 bases between them. The CDR3 consists of 15 residues. Germline V gene data show CDR1 as WNHNN and CDR2 as SYGVQD (reference sequence). The CDR3 DNA reads as TGCGCCACCCCCGCCTTCCGAAAGGCCACCGGGGAGCTGTTTTTT. It specifies CATPAFRKATGELFF.

The rearrangement links TRBV29-1 to TRBJ1-3, with a weak D call TRBD1 (6 bases). V lost 7 bases and J 3 bases, leaving 16 bases between the germline ends. CDR1 is SQVTM, CDR2 ANQGSEA, per germline. The CDR3 is 14 amino acids. CDR3 residues: CSASDRSVGNTIYF. The CDR3 nucleotides read TGCAGCGCTTCTGACAGGTCGGTTGGAAACACCATATATTTT.

This clonotype has ten or more counts. The rearrangement links TRBV6-4 to TRBJ2-3, with TRBD2 as a possible D gene (6 bases). CDR3 size: 15 residues. Trimming cost V 2 bases and J 2 bases, with 11 bases left between them. Germline loops: CDR1 MRHNA, CDR2 SNTAGT. CDR3 in amino acids: CASSDEAGHTDTQYF. DNA for the CDR3: TGTGCCAGCAGTGACGAAGCGGGCCACACAGATACGCAGTATTTT.

A few counts support this clonotype. The J gene is TRBJ2-3, the V gene TRBV20-1, with D maybe TRBD2 (5 bases). The V end was cut by 1 base, the J end by 0 bases, with 17 bases between. CDR1 and CDR2 from the germline V gene are DFQATT and SNEGSKA (reference sequence). The CDR3 extends over 17 amino acids. CDR3: CSARAFGAATSTDTQYF. CDR3 DNA: TGCAGTGCTAGAGCGTTCGGAGCGGCTACTAGCACAGATACGCAGTATTTT.

With regard to this clonotype: Being one base from a much bigger clone, this may be a read error. The CDR3: CASSPGYGDRFMETQYF. DNA of the CDR3: TGTGCCAGCAGCCCCGGGTATGGGGATCGGTTTATGGAGACCCAGTACTTC. The chain is built from TRBV7-6 and TRBJ2-5; D call uncertain. V was clipped by 5 bases and J by 5 bases, with 24 bases between them. This CDR3 has 17 amino acids. Germline V gene data show CDR1 as SGHVS and CDR2 as FNYEAQ.

Comment on this clonotype: Being one base from a much bigger clone, this may be a read error. The chain has TRBV20-1 and TRBJ2-1, with 8 bases lining up with TRBD2. CDR3 size: 17 residues. Germline CDR1 is DFQATT and CDR2 is SNEGSKA (reference sequence). DNA of the CDR3: TGCTGTGCTAGAGATCTTGGGCGGGAGGTTGGATCGGGGGAGCAGTTCTTC. Amino acids: CCARDLGREVGSGEQFF.

This clonotype appeared many times. The chain has TRBV6-1 and TRBJ2-5, with D possibly being TRBD1 or TRBD2 (5 bases each). V was cut by 5 bases and J by 2 bases, with 15 bases left in between. Germline V gives CDR1 MNHNS, CDR2 SASEGT. The CDR3 is 15 amino acids. CDR3 in DNA: TGTGCCAGCAGTACCTACCTGGGGGATCAAGAGACCCAGTACTTC. Translation: CASSTYLGDQETQYF.

The CDR3 sequence is CASSLATETNEKLFF. CDR3 nucleotide sequence: TGTGCCAGCAGCTTAGCGACGGAAACTAATGAAAAACTGTTTTTT. The genes are TRBV7-9 and TRBJ1-4; the D is unclear. The CDR3 runs to 15 residues. V was pared by 0 bases and J by 1 base, with 6 bases between. CDR1 and CDR2 (germline): SEHNR, FQNEAQ (reference sequence).

This clonotype was counted at least ten times. The chain couples TRBV29-1 to TRBJ2-2; a weak D match, TRBD2 (5 bases). Trimming removed 5 bases at V and 1 base at J, with 11 bases between. Germline CDR1 reads SQVTM; CDR2 reads ANQGSEA. This CDR3 has 14 residues. The CDR3 nucleotides read TGCAGCGTTCCCCTCGGAGGGAACACCGGGGAGCTGTTTTTT. Amino acid sequence: CSVPLGGNTGELFF.

This clonotype was counted only a few times. The chain carries TRBV29-1 and TRBJ2-7; 7 nucleotides line up with TRBD1. The J segment lost 7 bases and the V segment lost 4 bases, leaving 1 base of the junction unmatched. There are 10 residues in the CDR3. Germline assignment: CDR1 SQVTM and CDR2 ANQGSEA. CDR3 amino acids: CSVVQGEQYF. In DNA, the CDR3 is TGCAGCGTTGTACAGGGGGAGCAGTACTTC.

There are many counts of this clonotype. The J gene is TRBJ2-3, the V gene TRBV28, with D hard to call. Germline values: CDR1 MDHEN, CDR2 SYDVKM. The CDR3 is 15 amino acids. V lost 6 bases and J lost 2, with 15 bases in between. The CDR3 DNA reads as TGTGCCAGCAGGGCTTCCGGCCCCTACACAGATACGCAGTATTTT. Its protein product is CASRASGPYTDTQYF.

This chain uses TRBV19 with TRBJ2-5; 9 nucleotides align to TRBD2. Germline V gene lookup returns CDR1 LNHDA and CDR2 SQIVND (reference sequence). V lost 6 bases, J lost 0 bases, and 5 bases stayed unmatched. The CDR3 covers 15 residues. CDR3 protein: CASRPSGRNQETQYF. The CDR3 nucleotides read TGTGCCAGTAGACCGAGCGGGAGGAACCAAGAGACCCAGTACTTC.

The V gene is TRBV5-6, the J gene TRBJ1-1, with D unclear. Germline-derived CDR1 and CDR2 are SGHDT and YYEEEE. V shed 4 bases and J shed 0 bases, with 16 bases lying between them. This CDR3 has 16 residues. The CDR3 nucleotides read TGTGCCAGCAGCGGTACAGACTACCCCATGAACACTGAAGCTTTCTTT. It yields the protein CASSGTDYPMNTEAFF.